The clone carrying this T cell receptor beta chain was counted a few times. This sample was included in a study of blood T cell repertoires in COVID-19. Study-level background: COVID-19 samples collected from the United States, Italy and Spain covered acute and convalescent phases. Nucleic acid was either cDNA or gDNA, and it came from T cells, B-cell-depleted T cells, or PBMCs.

CDR1 is SGDLS and CDR2 is YYNGEE in the germline V gene. Trimming removed 4 bases at V and 3 bases at J, with 12 bases between. The CDR3 runs to 14 residues. Original processing notes: Nucleated cell counts were estimated from reference gene primer amplification. Sequenced by immunoSEQ multiplex PCR; TCRdb stores in-frame clones only, minus some. Clone size and the V and J calls come from that table; the DNA yielded D and trimming. The data show some 400,000 clones, about 80% seen once. The clonotype was recovered from a human donor with acute or convalescent COVID-19. The donor label of this sample is uncertain. V is TRBV9 and J is TRBJ2-3; a weak D match, TRBD1 (6 bases). Sequencing was carried out using peripheral blood. This CDR3 is CASSPWDKTDTQYF. The CDR3, as DNA: TGTGCCAGCAGCCCATGGGACAAAACAGATACGCAGTATTTT.